The source of this T cell receptor (beta chain) is a study of blood T cell repertoires in COVID-19. Enrollees, about 18 to 90 years old, lived in 24 US areas. Allocation to cohorts depended on clinical history reported by the participants. A case of COVID-19 had been met by exposed participants within 2 weeks before study entry. The CDR3 length is 17 residues. V gave up 5 bases and J gave up 1 base; unmatched junction bases: 11. Germline CDR1 is SGHTA and CDR2 is FQGNSA. TCRdb keeps only in-frame clones here, not all; method: immunoSEQ multiplex PCR. Of about 430,000 clones listed, approximately 91% are singletons.

This chain links TRBV7-2 with TRBJ1-3; 7 nucleotides match TRBD1. Material for sequencing was PBMCs or T cells enriched from blood (not recorded which). The sequence came from a woman aged 18 to 35 who had been exposed to COVID-19. The chain's CDR3 is CASSGRQGSLSGNTIYF. CDR3 DNA: TGTGCCAGCAGCGGGCGACAGGGTTCTTTATCTGGAAACACCATATATTTT.